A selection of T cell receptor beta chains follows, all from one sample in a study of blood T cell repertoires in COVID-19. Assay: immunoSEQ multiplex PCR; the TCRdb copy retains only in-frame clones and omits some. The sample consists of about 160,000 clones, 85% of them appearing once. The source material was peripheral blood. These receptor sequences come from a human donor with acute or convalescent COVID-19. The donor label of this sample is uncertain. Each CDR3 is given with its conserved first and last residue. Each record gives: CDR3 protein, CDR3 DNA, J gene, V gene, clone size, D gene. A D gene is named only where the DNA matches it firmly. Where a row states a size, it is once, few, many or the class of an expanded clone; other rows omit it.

CDR3 protein: CASGRVNTEAFF
CDR3 DNA: TGTGCCAGTGGCAGGGTGAACACTGAAGCTTTCTTT
J gene: TRBJ1-1
V gene: TRBV19
clone size: .
D gene: .

CDR3 protein: CASSLPTEAFF
CDR3 DNA: TGTGCCAGCAGTTTACCGACTGAAGCTTTCTTT
J gene: TRBJ1-1
V gene: TRBV28
clone size: .
D gene: .

CDR3 protein: CASSEEGARFAGYTF
CDR3 DNA: TGCGCCAGCAGCGAAGAGGGGGCGCGATTTGCTGGCTACACCTTC
J gene: TRBJ1-2
V gene: TRBV5-1
clone size: .
D gene: TRBD1

CDR3 protein: CASSFVRDSNYGYTF
CDR3 DNA: TGTGCCAGCAGCTTTGTCCGGGACAGCAACTATGGCTACACCTTC
J gene: TRBJ1-2
V gene: TRBV7-2
clone size: .
D gene: TRBD1

CDR3 protein: CASSSSGGQETQYF
CDR3 DNA: TGCGCCAGCAGCTCGAGCGGGGGCCAAGAGACCCAGTACTTC
J gene: TRBJ2-5
V gene: TRBV5-1
clone size: .
D gene: TRBD2

CDR3 protein: CASSLPGQGNEKLFF
CDR3 DNA: TGTGCCAGCAGCTTGCCGGGACAAGGAAATGAAAAACTGTTTTTT
J gene: TRBJ1-4
V gene: TRBV28
clone size: .
D gene: .

CDR3 protein: CASSFSDRRTEAFF
CDR3 DNA: TGTGCCAGCAGCTTTTCCGACAGGAGGACTGAAGCTTTCTTT
J gene: TRBJ1-1
V gene: TRBV11-2
clone size: .
D gene: .

CDR3 protein: CASSLFSGGAGSEQYF
CDR3 DNA: TGTGCCAGCAGCTTGTTCAGCGGGGGGGCCGGGAGCGAGCAGTACTTC
J gene: TRBJ2-7
V gene: TRBV5-6
clone size: .
D gene: TRBD2

CDR3 protein: CASSQRGADTEAFF
CDR3 DNA: TGTGCCAGCAGCCAACGGGGGGCGGACACTGAAGCTTTCTTT
J gene: TRBJ1-1
V gene: TRBV4-2
clone size: .
D gene: .

CDR3 protein: CASSSYRDRVYEQYF
CDR3 DNA: TGTGCCAGCAGCTCCTACAGGGACAGGGTCTACGAGCAGTACTTC
J gene: TRBJ2-7
V gene: TRBV7-9
clone size: .
D gene: TRBD1

CDR3 protein: CASSPNPNGEAFF
CDR3 DNA: TGTGCCAGCAGCCCCAACCCAAACGGGGAAGCTTTCTTT
J gene: TRBJ1-1
V gene: TRBV9
clone size: few
D gene: .

CDR3 protein: CASSLAAGGSVSYGYTF
CDR3 DNA: TGTGCCAGCAGCTTAGCGGCAGGGGGGTCAGTAAGCTATGGCTACACCTTC
J gene: TRBJ1-2
V gene: TRBV7-6
clone size: .
D gene: TRBD1

CDR3 protein: CASSEWGGSYGYTF
CDR3 DNA: TGTGCCAGCAGTGAATGGGGGGGATCCTATGGCTACACCTTC
J gene: TRBJ1-2
V gene: TRBV6-1
clone size: once
D gene: .

CDR3 protein: CASRSQGSYNEQFF
CDR3 DNA: TGCGCCAGCAGATCACAGGGGAGCTACAATGAGCAGTTCTTC
J gene: TRBJ2-1
V gene: TRBV4-1
clone size: .
D gene: TRBD1

CDR3 protein: CASSLPGQGLSFF
CDR3 DNA: TGTGCCAGCAGCTTACCGGGACAGGGGTTGTCTTTCTTT
J gene: TRBJ1-1
V gene: TRBV7-9
clone size: few
D gene: TRBD1

CDR3 protein: CASSYLSISGNTIYF
CDR3 DNA: TGTGCCAGCAGTTACCTCTCTATCTCTGGAAACACCATATATTTT
J gene: TRBJ1-3
V gene: TRBV6-6
clone size: .
D gene: .

CDR3 protein: CAYVAGGITGELFF
CDR3 DNA: TGTGCCTATGTAGCGGGGGGGATCACCGGGGAGCTGTTTTTT
J gene: TRBJ2-2
V gene: TRBV30
clone size: few
D gene: TRBD2

CDR3 protein: CASSLDNRGEGYHRNQPQHF
CDR3 DNA: TGTGCCAGCAGCTTGGATAACAGGGGCGAGGGGTATCATCGCAATCAGCCCCAGCATTTT
J gene: TRBJ1-5
V gene: TRBV5-5
clone size: .
D gene: TRBD1

CDR3 protein: CASSLFEMGGAGELFF
CDR3 DNA: TGCGCCAGCAGCTTGTTCGAAATGGGGGGAGCCGGGGAGCTGTTTTTT
J gene: TRBJ2-2
V gene: TRBV5-1
clone size: .
D gene: .

CDR3 protein: CASSFNEAQPQHF
CDR3 DNA: TGTGCCAGCAGCTTCAACGAGGCGCAGCCCCAGCATTTT
J gene: TRBJ1-5
V gene: TRBV7-2
clone size: .
D gene: .

CDR3 protein: CARSLVGGRAGELFF
CDR3 DNA: TGCGCCCGCAGCTTGGTGGGGGGGCGCGCCGGGGAGCTGTTTTTT
J gene: TRBJ2-2
V gene: TRBV5-1
clone size: .
D gene: .

CDR3 protein: CATSDPRDRVGDTGELFF
CDR3 DNA: TGTGCCACCAGTGATCCCCGGGACAGGGTCGGGGACACCGGGGAGCTGTTTTTT
J gene: TRBJ2-2
V gene: TRBV24-1
clone size: .
D gene: TRBD1

CDR3 protein: CSVADRGQDYGYTF
CDR3 DNA: TGCAGCGTTGCCGACAGGGGGCAAGACTATGGCTACACCTTC
J gene: TRBJ1-2
V gene: TRBV29-1
clone size: .
D gene: TRBD1

CDR3 protein: CASSRWANVGYTF
CDR3 DNA: TGTGCCAGCAGTCGCTGGGCTAATGTTGGCTACACCTTC
J gene: TRBJ1-2
V gene: TRBV28
clone size: .
D gene: .

CDR3 protein: CASSQGQAPNQPQHF
CDR3 DNA: TGTGCCAGCAGTCAAGGCCAGGCCCCTAATCAGCCCCAGCATTTT
J gene: TRBJ1-5
V gene: TRBV6-6
clone size: .
D gene: .

CDR3 protein: CASSSGQGTRNQPQHF
CDR3 DNA: TGTGCCAGCAGCTCGGGACAGGGTACGCGCAATCAGCCCCAGCATTTT
J gene: TRBJ1-5
V gene: TRBV7-2
clone size: .
D gene: TRBD1

CDR3 protein: CASSKTVKAGGIDTQYF
CDR3 DNA: TGTGCCAGCAGCAAAACCGTCAAGGCGGGGGGAATAGATACGCAGTATTTT
J gene: TRBJ2-3
V gene: TRBV7-2
clone size: .
D gene: TRBD2

CDR3 protein: CASGRQGARTNEKLFF
CDR3 DNA: TGTGCCAGCGGACGACAGGGGGCGAGGACTAATGAAAAACTGTTTTTT
J gene: TRBJ1-4
V gene: TRBV3-1/TRBV3-2
clone size: few
D gene: TRBD1

CDR3 protein: CASSDSGTSGNNEQFF
CDR3 DNA: TGTGCCAGCAGTGACTCCGGGACTAGCGGGAACAATGAGCAGTTCTTC
J gene: TRBJ2-1
V gene: TRBV6-4
clone size: .
D gene: TRBD2

CDR3 protein: CASSYQGRGQPQHF
CDR3 DNA: TGCGCCAGCAGCTACCAGGGAAGGGGTCAGCCCCAGCATTTT
J gene: TRBJ1-5
V gene: TRBV4-1
clone size: few
D gene: .

CDR3 protein: CASSAQYNYGYTF
CDR3 DNA: TGTGCCAGCAGCGCTCAGTACAACTATGGCTACACCTTC
J gene: TRBJ1-2
V gene: TRBV9
clone size: .
D gene: .

CDR3 protein: CASSQGSGQKAFF
CDR3 DNA: TGTGCCAGCAGCCAAGGCAGCGGACAGAAAGCTTTCTTT
J gene: TRBJ1-1
V gene: TRBV4-2
clone size: .
D gene: .

CDR3 protein: CAWSVRGRGAYNEQFF
CDR3 DNA: TGTGCCTGGAGTGTACGAGGGCGGGGGGCTTACAATGAGCAGTTCTTC
J gene: TRBJ2-1
V gene: TRBV30
clone size: .
D gene: TRBD2

CDR3 protein: CASSYLGQLNTEAFF
CDR3 DNA: TGTGCCAGCAGTTACCTCGGACAGTTAAACACTGAAGCTTTCTTT
J gene: TRBJ1-1
V gene: TRBV6-5
clone size: .
D gene: .

CDR3 protein: CARSTWTGEDGNTIYF
CDR3 DNA: TGTGCCAGAAGCACATGGACAGGGGAAGACGGAAACACCATATATTTT
J gene: TRBJ1-3
V gene: TRBV5-3
clone size: .
D gene: TRBD1

CDR3 protein: CAWSDPGVNTGELFF
CDR3 DNA: TGTGCCTGGAGTGACCCAGGGGTGAACACCGGGGAGCTGTTTTTT
J gene: TRBJ2-2
V gene: TRBV30
clone size: .
D gene: .

CDR3 protein: CASSLAGLDTGELFF
CDR3 DNA: TGTGCCAGCAGCTTGGCGGGTTTGGACACCGGGGAGCTGTTTTTT
J gene: TRBJ2-2
V gene: TRBV5-4
clone size: .
D gene: .

CDR3 protein: CASSARLAGDGEQYF
CDR3 DNA: TGTGCCAGCAGTGCCAGACTAGCGGGGGATGGCGAGCAGTACTTC
J gene: TRBJ2-7
V gene: TRBV25-1
clone size: .
D gene: TRBD2

CDR3 protein: CASSGGPTDTQYF
CDR3 DNA: TGTGCCAGCTCCGGGGGGCCCACGGATACGCAGTATTTT
J gene: TRBJ2-3
V gene: TRBV11-2
clone size: .
D gene: .

CDR3 protein: CASGLVSPRTQINQPQHF
CDR3 DNA: TGTGCTAGTGGTTTGGTATCCCCCCGTACTCAAATTAATCAGCCCCAGCATTTT
J gene: TRBJ1-5
V gene: TRBV12-5
clone size: .
D gene: .

CDR3 protein: CARRPGGREKLFF
CDR3 DNA: TGTGCCCGCCGCCCGGGGGGCCGTGAAAAACTGTTTTTT
J gene: TRBJ1-4
V gene: TRBV5-6
clone size: .
D gene: .

CDR3 protein: CASSLSAGYSNQPQHF
CDR3 DNA: TGTGCCAGCAGCTTATCTGCAGGGTATAGCAATCAGCCCCAGCATTTT
J gene: TRBJ1-5
V gene: TRBV7-9
clone size: .
D gene: .

CDR3 protein: CATSDWGQIQETQYF
CDR3 DNA: TGTGCCACCAGTGATTGGGGACAGATTCAAGAGACCCAGTACTTC
J gene: TRBJ2-5
V gene: TRBV24-1
clone size: .
D gene: TRBD1

CDR3 protein: CASSRQGGLSEAFF
CDR3 DNA: TGTGCCAGCAGTCGACAGGGGGGTTTGTCTGAAGCTTTCTTT
J gene: TRBJ1-1
V gene: TRBV6-2/TRBV6-3
clone size: few
D gene: TRBD1

CDR3 protein: CASSPLTGPRGGYTF
CDR3 DNA: TGTGCCAGCAGCCCCTTGACAGGGCCCAGAGGCGGCTACACCTTC
J gene: TRBJ1-2
V gene: TRBV11-2
clone size: .
D gene: TRBD1

CDR3 protein: CASSPVPTSKNIQYF
CDR3 DNA: TGTGCCAGCAGCCCTGTCCCAACCAGCAAAAACATTCAGTACTTC
J gene: TRBJ2-4
V gene: TRBV9
clone size: once
D gene: .